This T cell receptor beta chain was captured by sequencing in a study of tumor-infiltrating lymphocytes in primary liver carcinoma. DNA and RNA were both co-extracted from 20-30 mg of bulk tissue that had not been sorted. As for this clonotype: What it recognizes is unknown.

General study results and limits: Among the pair types, tumor region pairs showed more overlap than tumor-adjacent and tumor-blood pairs. The difference in top-250-clone fraction between tumors and blood was significant, favoring tumors (p = 0.039).

Germline V gives CDR1 SGHKS, CDR2 YYEKEE (reference sequence). Deletions cut 8 bases from V and 6 bases from J, with 13 bases between. The CDR3 is 12 amino acids. Total RNA amounting to around 530 ng was the source from which TCR beta cDNA was made with a constant-region primer. It was through three nested multiplex PCR rounds of slightly modified ARM-PCR that TCR beta libraries arose. For around 11 cycles apiece, the opening two PCR rounds ran with TRBV1-TRBV30 forward primers and a C-beta reverse primer. MiXCR, run by TCRdb on the multiplex PCR reads, gives a single entry per CDR3 protein. The sample comprises roughly 80,000 distinct CDR3 sequences, about 75% of which are singletons, and approximately 27% rests with the top ten.

This chain joins TRBV5-5 and TRBJ2-3; TRBD2 is a possible D gene (5 bases). Sequenced input: tumor-adjacent normal liver tissue. The sequence came from a man aged 35-49 years with primary liver carcinoma and hepatitis B virus infection. CDR3 loop: CASSARGDTQYF. CDR3 nucleotide sequence: TGTGCCAGTAGCGCCCGGGGTGATACGCAGTATTTT.